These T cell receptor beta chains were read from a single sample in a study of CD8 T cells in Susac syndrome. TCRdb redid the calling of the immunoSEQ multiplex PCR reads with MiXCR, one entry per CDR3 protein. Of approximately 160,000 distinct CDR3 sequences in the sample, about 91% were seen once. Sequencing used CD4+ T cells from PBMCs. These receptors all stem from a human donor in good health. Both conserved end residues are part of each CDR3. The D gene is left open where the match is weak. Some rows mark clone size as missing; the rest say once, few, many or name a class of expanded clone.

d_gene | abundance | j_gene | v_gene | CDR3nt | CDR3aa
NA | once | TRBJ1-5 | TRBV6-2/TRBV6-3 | TGTGCCAGCAGTTACCCCGAACAGGGTCAGCCCCAGCATTTT | CASSYPEQGQPQHF
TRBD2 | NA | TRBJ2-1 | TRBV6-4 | TGTGCCAGCAGCCCGGGACTAGCGGGGGGGCGTCAGGGGAGGAATGAGCAGTTCTTC | CASSPGLAGGRQGRNEQFF
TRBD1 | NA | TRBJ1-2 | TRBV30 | TGTGCCTGGGTCCAGCCGACAGGGGGGGGTGGCTACACCTTC | CAWVQPTGGGGYTF
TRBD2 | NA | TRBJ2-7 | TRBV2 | TGTGCCACCTCTGAAGGCGCTAGCGGGAGCGGGTACGAGCAGTACTTC | CATSEGASGSGYEQYF
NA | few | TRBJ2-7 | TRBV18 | TGTGCCAGCTCCCCCGACTCCTACGAGCAGTACTTC | CASSPDSYEQYF
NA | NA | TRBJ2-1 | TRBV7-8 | TGTGCCAGCAGCTTCCGCCGGGACCCCCACAGGGATGAGCAGTTCTTC | CASSFRRDPHRDEQFF
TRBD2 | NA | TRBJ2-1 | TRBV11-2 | TGTGCCAGCAGCTTAACTGCGGGAGTCCGTGGTGAGCAGTTCTTC | CASSLTAGVRGEQFF
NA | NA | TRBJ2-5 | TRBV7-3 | TGTGCCAGCAGCTTAAATGGTATCCAAGAGACCCAGTACTTC | CASSLNGIQETQYF
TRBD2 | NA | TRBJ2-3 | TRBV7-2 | TGTGCCAGCAGCTTGGGCTTAGCGGGGGACCCCTCTAGCACAGATACGCAGTATTTT | CASSLGLAGDPSSTDTQYF
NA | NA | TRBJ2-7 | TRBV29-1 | TGCAGCGTTGTAAAATACGAAACCTACGAGCAGTACTTC | CSVVKYETYEQYF
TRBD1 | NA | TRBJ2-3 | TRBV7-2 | TGTGCCAGCAGCCTAACAGGGGAAGTCAGAACAGATACGCAGTATTTT | CASSLTGEVRTDTQYF
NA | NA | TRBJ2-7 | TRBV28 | TGTGCCACCACTTCCGGGGAGAGAACCTACGAGCAGTACTTC | CATTSGERTYEQYF
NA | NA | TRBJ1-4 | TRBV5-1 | TGCGCCAGCAGCTCAGCGAGGGGGGGCTGGACTAATGAAAAACTGTTTTTT | CASSSARGGWTNEKLFF
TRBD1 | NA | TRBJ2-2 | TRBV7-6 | TGTGCCAGCAGCGCTAGGGGGCTAAGCACCGGGGAGCTGTTTTTT | CASSARGLSTGELFF
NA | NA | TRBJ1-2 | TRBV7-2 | TGTGCCAGCAGCTTATTTGGACCCAGGGCAGCCCATGGCTACACCTTC | CASSLFGPRAAHGYTF
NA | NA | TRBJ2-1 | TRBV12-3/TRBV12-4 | TGTGCCAGCAGCTCACAGGGATCCTCCTACAATGAGCAGTTCTTC | CASSSQGSSYNEQFF
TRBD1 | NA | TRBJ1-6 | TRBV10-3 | TGTGCCATCAGTGGGAGACAGGGACTTGACTCACCCCTCCACTTT | CAISGRQGLDSPLHF
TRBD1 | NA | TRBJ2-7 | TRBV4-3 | TGCGCCAGCAGCCTCGGAAGGGGGCTCGAGCAGTACTTC | CASSLGRGLEQYF
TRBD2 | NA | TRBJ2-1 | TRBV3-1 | TGTGCCAGCAGCCAAGGGCTGGCTAGCGGGGCTGAGCATGAGCAGTTCTTC | CASSQGLASGAEHEQFF
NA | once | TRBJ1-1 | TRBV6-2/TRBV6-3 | TGTGCCAGCAGCTGGGGACACCGTGAAGCTTTCTTT | CASSWGHREAFF
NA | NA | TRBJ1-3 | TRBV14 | TGTGCCAGCAGCCCTGGACAGCCGAGCTCTGGAAACACCATATATTTT | CASSPGQPSSGNTIYF
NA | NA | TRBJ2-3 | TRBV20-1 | TGCAGTGCTAGAGATTCCCTCATCACAGATACGCAGTATTTT | CSARDSLITDTQYF
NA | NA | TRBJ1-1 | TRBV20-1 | TGCAGTGCTAGAGCCGCCGAACAGGGAGGCACTGAAGCTTTCTTT | CSARAAEQGGTEAFF
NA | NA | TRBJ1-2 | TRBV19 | TGTGCCAGTAGTATCGGGACATCCAACTATGGCTACACCTTC | CASSIGTSNYGYTF
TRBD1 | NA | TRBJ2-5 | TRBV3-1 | TGTGCCAGCAGCCCGGACAGGGTGGGAGAGACCCAGTACTTC | CASSPDRVGETQYF
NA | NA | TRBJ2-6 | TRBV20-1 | TGCAGTGCTAGCGGACTCGCCTCTGGGGCCAACGTCCTGACTTTC | CSASGLASGANVLTF
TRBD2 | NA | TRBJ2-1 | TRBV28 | TGTGCCAGCAGGCCGGACTTGACTAGCGGGAGGGCCGGGGAGCAGTTCTTC | CASRPDLTSGRAGEQFF
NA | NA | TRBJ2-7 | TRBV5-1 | TGCGCCAGCAGCTTGTGGGCGGACTCCTACGAGCAGTACTTC | CASSLWADSYEQYF
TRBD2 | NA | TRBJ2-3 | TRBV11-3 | TGTGCCAGCAGCTTAGGAGGGGGAACTAGCGGGACAGATACGCAGTATTTT | CASSLGGGTSGTDTQYF
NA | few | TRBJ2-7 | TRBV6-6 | TGTGCCAGCATCGAGACCCTCTCCTACGAGCAGTACTTC | CASIETLSYEQYF
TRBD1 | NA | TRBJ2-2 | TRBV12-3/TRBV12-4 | TGTGCCAGCAGTTTATTCCGGCAGGGGGACACCGGGGAGCTGTTTTTT | CASSLFRQGDTGELFF
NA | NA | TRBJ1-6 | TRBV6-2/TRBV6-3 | TGTGCCAGCAGTTACGGGCGACAGACACGCACCCTCCACTTT | CASSYGRQTRTLHF
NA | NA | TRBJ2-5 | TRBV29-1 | TGCAGCGTTGAAGTGACAGGTTCCGAGACCCAGTACTTC | CSVEVTGSETQYF
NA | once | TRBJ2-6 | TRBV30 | TGTGCCTGGCTTGGTCAAGGGCCAGGGGCCAACGTCCTGACTTTC | CAWLGQGPGANVLTF
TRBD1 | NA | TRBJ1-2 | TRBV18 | TGTGCCAGCTCACAGGGACAGGAGGCGCGCTATGGCTACACCTTC | CASSQGQEARYGYTF
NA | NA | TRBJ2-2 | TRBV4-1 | TGCGCCAGCAGCCAATCAAACAGGGCGAACACCGGGGAGCTGTTTTTT | CASSQSNRANTGELFF
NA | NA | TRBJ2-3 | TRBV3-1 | TGTGCCAGCAGCCAAGTCGGGGCCTCGGATACGCAGTATTTT | CASSQVGASDTQYF
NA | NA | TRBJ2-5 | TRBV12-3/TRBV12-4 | TGTGCCAGCAGTTTAGATGGCGAGACCCAGTACTTC | CASSLDGETQYF
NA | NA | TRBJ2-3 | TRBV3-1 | TGTGCCAGCAGCCAGGGGCTAAAAGTTACGCAGTATTTT | CASSQGLKVTQYF
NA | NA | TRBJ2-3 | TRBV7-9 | TGTGCCAGCAGCCCTACGTGGGGGATCGATACGCAGTATTTT | CASSPTWGIDTQYF
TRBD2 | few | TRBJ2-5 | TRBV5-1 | TGCGCCAGCAGCCCCGGGACTAGCGGGAGGGGAGAGACCCAGTACTTC | CASSPGTSGRGETQYF
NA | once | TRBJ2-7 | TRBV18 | TGTGCCAGCTCACCGGCTACAACCTACGAGCAGTACTTC | CASSPATTYEQYF
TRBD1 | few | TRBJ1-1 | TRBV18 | TGTGCCAGCTCACCAAGGGGACAGGGGTACACTGAAGCTTTCTTT | CASSPRGQGYTEAFF